The 20 T cell receptor beta chains below were found in one sample sequenced in a study of CXCR3-negative and CXCR3-positive naive CD8 T cells (dated by TCRdb to between 2018 and 2020). What the work shows at the level of the full study, not this receptor alone: TRB CDR3s from CXCR3-positive naive cells showed higher hydrophobicity (lower Kidera factor 4), lower energy, and higher strength and volume indices than CXCR3-negative naive cells.

TCRdb records NextSeq 550 as the sequencer. The Human TCR Profiling Kit (MiLaboratory) was used to prepare UMI-labeled 5' RACE TRB cDNA libraries. TCRdb reprocessed the reads and assigns one entry to each CDR3 protein sequence, leaving out DNA. The sample has some 47,000 distinct CDR3 sequences on record. The ten largest clones represent around 0.58% of the sample. Antigen specificity for these receptors is unknown. Sample: naive CXCR3+ CD8+ T cells from blood. The cell subset or site label here, explained by the study, means: CD45RO-CCR7+CD27+CD95- naive CD8+ T cells expressing CXCR3 (TNR3+). These receptors all come from a human donor in good health. Some clones in this sample may be carry-over from other donors' samples.

The chain joins TRBV12-3 or TRBV12-4 to TRBJ2-7. This CDR3 comprises 14 residues. The CDR3 sequence is CASSLTGATYEQYF.

The rearrangement uses TRBV5-4 and TRBJ2-7; without DNA, the TCRdb call of TRBD1 cannot be checked. Per the germline V gene, CDR1 is SGHNT and CDR2 is YYREEE (reference sequence). This CDR3 is built from 15 residues. CDR3 in amino acids: CASSGSTGTRREQYF.

The chain joins TRBV25-1 to TRBJ1-1; no DNA is available, so the TRBD1 call from TCRdb remains unchecked. Looked up from germline, CDR1 is MGHDK and CDR2 is SYGVNS. The CDR3 is 15 residues long. CDR3 loop: CASIAWTGTNTEAFF.

V usage is TRBV19 and J usage is TRBJ2-1; the TCRdb call, TRBD1, lacks DNA for checking. Germline loops: CDR1 LNHDA, CDR2 SQIVND (reference sequence). The CDR3 contains 13 residues. The CDR3 sequence: CASSMTGANEQFF. Variable domain in full (rest from reference TRBV19 and TRBJ2-1): DGGITQSPKYLFRKEGQNVTLSCEQNLNHDAMYWYRQDPGQGLRLIYYSQIVNDFQKGDIAEGYSVSREKKESFPLTVTSAQKNPTAFYLCASSMTGANEQFFGPGTRLTVL.

CDR3 residues: CASSLPPGRRETQYF. The chain links TRBV7-9 to TRBJ2-5; as DNA is missing, the TRBD1 call by TCRdb cannot be tested. The length of the CDR3 is 15 residues. Germline assignment: CDR1 SEHNR and CDR2 FQNEAQ (reference sequence).

The gene calls are TRBV12-3 or TRBV12-4 and TRBJ2-1; the TCRdb call, TRBD2, lacks DNA for checking. The CDR3 is made up of 18 amino acids. CDR3 sequence: CASSLDQYVRGGLNEQFF.

The chain couples TRBV4-3 to TRBJ1-1; absent DNA, TCRdb's TRBD1 call cannot be checked. The CDR3 sequence is 15 residues long. Germline CDR1 and CDR2: LGHNA and YSLEER. The CDR3 region is CASSQSRGGAAEAFF.

The chain combines TRBV4-3 with TRBJ2-1; there is no DNA to check the TCRdb D call of TRBD1. From germline, CDR1 is LGHNA and CDR2 YSLEER. This CDR3 comprises 14 residues. This CDR3 is CASSQAGTGNEQFF.

The rearrangement links TRBV2 to TRBJ2-7; TCRdb names TRBD1, which stays unverified in the absence of DNA. The CDR3 is 12 residues long. Germline V gene lookup returns CDR1 SNHLY and CDR2 FYNNEI. The chain's CDR3 is CAITGGPYEQYF. The variable domain in full, completed from reference TRBV2 and TRBJ2-7, reads EPEVTQTPSHQVTQMGQEVILRCVPISNHLYFYWYRQILGQKVEFLVSFYNNEISEKSEIFDDQFSVERPDGSNFTLKIRSTKLEDSAMYFCAITGGPYEQYFGPGTRLTVT.

The chain has TRBV25-1 and TRBJ2-7. This CDR3 spans 14 amino acids. Per the germline V gene, CDR1 is MGHDK and CDR2 is SYGVNS. CDR3 loop: CASSELRESYEQYF.

This chain uses TRBV9 with TRBJ2-2. Germline V gene lookup returns CDR1 SGDLS and CDR2 YYNGEE. The length of the CDR3 is 16 residues. CDR3 amino acids: CASSVALDSGTGELFF.

V and J are TRBV18 and TRBJ2-4; TCRdb reports TRBD1, a call that lacks DNA to check it against. CDR1 is KGHSH, CDR2 LQKENI, per germline. This CDR3 spans 15 amino acids. CDR3 residues: CASSLQQGSKNIQYF. Full variable domain (outside the CDR3, taken from reference TRBV18 and TRBJ2-4): NAGVMQNPRHLVRRRGQEARLRCSPMKGHSHVYWYRQLPEEGLKFMVYLQKENIIDESGMPKERFSAEFPKEGPSILRIQQVVRGDSAAYFCASSLQQGSKNIQYFGAGTRLSVL.

The chain has TRBV4-2 and TRBJ1-1. CDR1 is LGHNA and CDR2 is YNFKEQ in the germline V gene. CDR3 length equals 14 residues. The CDR3 spells CASSQGTGRLEAFF.

The CDR3 reads CASSPGGLNYGYTF. This rearrangement joins TRBV7-9 to TRBJ1-2; TCRdb gives TRBD1 as the D gene, but with no DNA this cannot be confirmed. This CDR3 has 14 residues. The germline V gene encodes CDR1 SEHNR and CDR2 FQNEAQ (reference sequence).

The chain employs TRBV6-5 and TRBJ2-7; TCRdb calls TRBD1, which cannot be checked without DNA. CDR1 MNHEY and CDR2 SVGAGI come from the germline V gene. CDR3 length: 13 residues. The CDR3 sequence: CASRGGATYEQYF.

The gene calls are TRBV12-3 or TRBV12-4 and TRBJ2-1; TCRdb names TRBD2, which stays unverified in the absence of DNA. CDR3 length: 16 amino acids. CDR3: CASSLPGPSSYNEQFF.

The chain has TRBV12-3 or TRBV12-4 and TRBJ1-1; TCRdb selects TRBD1, and the lack of DNA leaves this call unchecked. This CDR3 comprises 17 residues. CDR3 sequence reads: CASSLVPTGGVTTEAFF.

V and J are TRBV6-5 and TRBJ1-2; TCRdb proposes TRBD1, but this gene call is untestable without DNA. This CDR3 is built from 15 residues. Germline loops: CDR1 MNHEY, CDR2 SVGAGI. The CDR3 here is CASSWDGRTNYGYTF.

The CDR3 reads CASSLTGRISEAFF. The rearrangement uses TRBV12-3 or TRBV12-4 and TRBJ1-1. The CDR3 runs 14 residues.

V is TRBV6-5 and J is TRBJ2-7; the TCRdb call, TRBD2, lacks DNA for checking. The germline gives CDR1 MNHEY, CDR2 SVGAGI. The CDR3 loop spans 14 amino acids. CDR3 protein: CASSYSAGPGEQYF.